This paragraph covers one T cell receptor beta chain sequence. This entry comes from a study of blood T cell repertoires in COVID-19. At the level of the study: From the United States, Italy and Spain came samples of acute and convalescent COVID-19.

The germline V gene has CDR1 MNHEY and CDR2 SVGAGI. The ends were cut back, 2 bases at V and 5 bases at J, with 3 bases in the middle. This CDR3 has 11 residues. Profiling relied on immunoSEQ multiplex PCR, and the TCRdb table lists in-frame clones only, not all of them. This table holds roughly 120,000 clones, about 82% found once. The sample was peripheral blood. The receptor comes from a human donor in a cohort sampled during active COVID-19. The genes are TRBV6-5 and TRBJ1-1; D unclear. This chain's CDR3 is CASSYQTEAFF. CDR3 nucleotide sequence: TGTGCCAGCAGTTACCAGACTGAAGCTTTCTTT.